The 16 T cell receptor beta chains reported below all come from one sample, sequenced in a study of blood T cell dynamics during melanoma immunotherapy. Specified time point: pre-treatment baseline. Data came from immunoSEQ multiplex PCR; TCRdb stores just in-frame clones and leaves some out. The sample contains 13,000 or so clones, around 92% of which appear only once. The sample in question was blood, obtained from a patient treated with checkpoint blockade. Every receptor here comes from a human donor with melanoma.

The chain joins TRBV7-9 to TRBJ1-5; the D is unclear. There are 15 residues in the CDR3. Between the trimmed V and J ends, which lost 4 bases and 4 bases, there was a span of 14 bases. Germline values: CDR1 SEHNR, CDR2 FQNEAQ (reference sequence). The CDR3 coding sequence is TGTGCCAGCAGCTCAAGCCTGGATGGGAATCAGCCCCAGCATTTT. Its translation is CASSSSLDGNQPQHF.

The rearrangement links TRBV19 to TRBJ2-2; 9 bases line up with TRBD1. The CDR3 consists of 18 residues. V gave up 2 bases and J gave up 3 bases; unmatched junction bases: 10. Germline loops: CDR1 LNHDA, CDR2 SQIVND (reference sequence). CDR3 nucleotides: TGTGCCAGTAGTATACCAGCGAGGGGACAGGGCCACACCGGGGAGCTGTTTTTT. Its protein is CASSIPARGQGHTGELFF. The complete variable domain, with remaining parts taken from reference TRBV19 and TRBJ2-2, reads DGGITQSPKYLFRKEGQNVTLSCEQNLNHDAMYWYRQDPGQGLRLIYYSQIVNDFQKGDIAEGYSVSREKKESFPLTVTSAQKNPTAFYLCASSIPARGQGHTGELFFGEGSRLTVL.

The V and J genes are TRBV15 and TRBJ1-5; D may be TRBD1 (6 bases). The CDR3 is 14 amino acids. Germline CDR1 is LNHNV and CDR2 is YYDKDF (reference sequence). V was clipped by 4 bases and J by 7 bases, with 14 bases between them. The CDR3 sequence is CATSNRGAQQPQHF. The CDR3 DNA sequence: TGTGCCACCAGCAACCGGGGGGCTCAGCAGCCCCAGCATTTT.

The chain links TRBV19 to TRBJ2-1; no firm D call. CDR3 size: 13 residues. V gave up 3 bases and J gave up 4 bases, with 7 bases separating them. The germline gives CDR1 LNHDA, CDR2 SQIVND (reference sequence). The CDR3 sequence is CASSMGSYNEQFF. The DNA for the CDR3 is TGTGCCAGTAGTATGGGGTCTTACAATGAGCAGTTCTTC.

This chain uses TRBV6-5 with TRBJ2-5; TRBD1 matches 7 bases. CDR3 length: 11 amino acids. The V segment lost 6 bases and the J segment 10 bases; nucleotides outside the gene matches: 5. Germline-derived CDR1 and CDR2 are MNHEY and SVGAGI. The CDR3 is CASSHGQVQYF. The CDR3 DNA follows: TGTGCCAGCAGCCACGGACAGGTCCAGTACTTC.

The rearrangement joins TRBV25-1 to TRBJ2-2; TRBD2 matches 7 bases. CDR1 and CDR2 from the germline V gene are MGHDK and SYGVNS. The V gene end was trimmed by 5 bases and the J gene end by 1 base; junction bases not matched to a gene: 4. The CDR3 contains 15 residues. CDR3 sequence: CASSNQRGNTGELFF. CDR3 nucleotides: TGTGCCAGCAGTAACCAGCGGGGGAACACCGGGGAGCTGTTTTTT.

This rearrangement joins TRBV27 to TRBJ1-2, with 8 bases fitting TRBD1. Germline lookup yields CDR1 MNHEY and CDR2 SMNVEV (reference sequence). The ends lost 3 bases at V and 2 bases at J; junction bases unmatched: 2. CDR3 size: 14 residues. CDR3 residues: CASSFDRGNYGYTF. The CDR3 coding sequence is TGTGCCAGCAGTTTTGACAGGGGCAACTATGGCTACACCTTC.

V usage is TRBV18 and J usage is TRBJ1-1, with unresolved D. The V gene's germline CDR1 is KGHSH and CDR2 LQKENI. This CDR3 region has 13 residues. The V end lost 6 bases, the J end lost 8 bases, and 16 bases lay between the germline ends. CDR3 nucleotides: TGTGCCAGCTCCAGGACCGGGAAAAAGGAAGCTTTCTTT. Translating it yields CASSRTGKKEAFF.

The sample holds one count of this clone. The V gene is TRBV15, the J gene TRBJ2-3, with 7 bases fitting TRBD1. This CDR3 is built from 17 residues. CDR1 and CDR2 (germline): LNHNV, YYDKDF (reference sequence). V shed 1 base, J shed 2 bases, and the junction held 9 bases outside the gene matches. CDR3 residues: CATSRGTGDLHTDTQYF. The CDR3 region has the DNA TGTGCCACCAGCAGAGGTACAGGGGATCTCCACACAGATACGCAGTATTTT.

Only one count was recorded for this clone. This chain links TRBV19 with TRBJ1-1; D gene unclear. The germline V gene encodes CDR1 LNHDA and CDR2 SQIVND (reference sequence). CDR3 size: 15 residues. Trimming took off 1 base at V and 1 base at J, with 10 bases between the two ends. In DNA, the CDR3 is TGTGCCAGTAGTATAGTGAGCATGGGGAACACTGAAGCTTTCTTT. Residues: CASSIVSMGNTEAFF.

The V call is TRBV5-1, the J call TRBJ2-7; 8 positions agree with TRBD2. This CDR3 contains 16 residues. Unmatched junction bases numbered 16, after V lost 4 bases and J lost 7 bases. Germline lookup yields CDR1 SGHRS and CDR2 YFSETQ. CDR3 sequence: CASSPWPRGRNGEQYF. The CDR3 region has the DNA TGCGCCAGCAGCCCGTGGCCTCGCGGGAGGAACGGGGAGCAGTACTTC.

V usage is TRBV9 and J usage is TRBJ1-1; a weak D match, TRBD1 (5 bases). CDR1 is SGDLS and CDR2 is YYNGEE in the germline V gene. V was pared by 0 bases and J by 8 bases, with 8 bases between. CDR3 length equals 12 residues. CDR3 sequence reads: CASSVGQSEAFF. The CDR3 region has the DNA TGTGCCAGCAGCGTAGGACAGTCCGAAGCTTTCTTT.

This clone was picked up one time. The gene calls are TRBV7-9 and TRBJ1-5; unclear D gene. V was shortened by 4 bases and J by 0 bases, with 10 bases between the two germline ends. The V gene's germline CDR1 is SEHNR and CDR2 FQNEAQ (reference sequence). CDR3 length: 15 amino acids. The CDR3 DNA reads as TGTGCCAGCAGCTCCTCAGCACATAGCAATCAGCCCCAGCATTTT. It translates to CASSSSAHSNQPQHF.

In its sample, this clone was seen a few times. The chain links TRBV6-5 to TRBJ1-5; D is unclear. The CDR3 is 13 amino acids. From germline, CDR1 is MNHEY and CDR2 SVGAGI. V was shortened by 5 bases and J by 2 bases, with 7 bases between the two germline ends. The CDR3 region has the DNA TGTGCCAGCAGTGACATGGGCAATCAGCCCCAGCATTTT. This sequence encodes CASSDMGNQPQHF.

This sequence joins TRBV4-3 and TRBJ2-2; 10 bases line up with TRBD2. Germline V gene lookup returns CDR1 LGHNA and CDR2 YSLEER. The CDR3 is made up of 18 amino acids. After removal of 0 bases from V and 6 bases from J, the junction contained 10 bases not matched to a gene. The CDR3 spells CASSQERVAGGFAGELFF. CDR3 sequence (DNA): TGCGCCAGCAGCCAAGAGAGGGTAGCGGGAGGATTTGCCGGGGAGCTGTTTTTT.

V and J are TRBV18 and TRBJ2-7, with a possible D match to TRBD2 (5 bases). Germline V gives CDR1 KGHSH, CDR2 LQKENI. V was pared by 5 bases and J by 0 bases, with 11 bases between. This CDR3 contains 14 residues. CDR3 in amino acids: CASSDEGSSYEQYF. The DNA of the CDR3 is TGTGCCAGCTCAGATGAGGGCAGCTCCTACGAGCAGTACTTC.